This TCR beta chain was recovered during a study of cytomegalovirus exposure and HLA in healthy donors. Study results and caveats: A previous analysis found most TCR beta V segments productive roughly 87% or roughly 30% of the time. Using a false discovery rate of 0.05, a later analysis showed that 15,000 to 20,000 TCR beta sequences were associated with HLA alleles.

The PCR used 60 Vbeta and 13 Jbeta primers. Assay used: immunoSEQ multiplex PCR; TCRdb lists only in-frame clones, some missing. The data contain some 140,000 clones, around three quarters of them singletons. CDR3 length equals 13 residues. V lost 4 bases to trimming and J lost 0 bases, with 7 bases between them. The germline CDR1 and CDR2 sequences are SGHRS and YFSETQ. As to this clone: What it binds is not known.

Sequenced input: PBMCs. The J gene is TRBJ1-1, the V gene TRBV5-1; D not certain. This TCR came from a man between 18 and 29 years old in good health and CMV-seronegative. The CDR3: CASSPLVNTEAFF. In DNA form, the CDR3 reads TGCGCCAGCAGCCCCCTTGTGAACACTGAAGCTTTCTTT.